These T cell receptor beta chains were read from a single sample in a study of shared clonotypes between healthy human individuals. This table comes from immunoSEQ multiplex PCR, and its TCRdb copy is limited to in-frame clones, with some not included. The table has about 2.3 million clones, 85% to 95% seen once; the top ten hold around 0.4%. What was sequenced was naive CD4+ T cells from PBMCs. The receptors stem from a young man in good health. Some clones in this sample may be carry-over from other donors' samples. The conserved cysteine and the conserved F or W are not part of the CDR3 here.

>TRBV28|TRBJ1-1|12
ASKEGLGSTEAF
>TRBV30|TRBJ1-2|10
ACQGFYRGYT
>TRBV4-1|TRBJ1-4|17
ASSQNPTPGFRTNEKLF
>TRBV2|TRBJ2-3|13
ASYQGQGGPDTQY
>TRBV7-8|TRBJ2-1|13
ASSGGHSTYNEQF
>TRBV11-1|TRBJ2-1|13
ASSLARVHGNEQF
>TRBV7-9|TRBJ2-2|12
ASSDRGNKQELF
>TRBV7-2|TRBJ1-5|14
ASSPRGTGSNQPQH
>TRBV5-8|TRBJ2-2|15
ASSLLGAMANTGELF
>TRBV27|TRBJ1-1|14
ASSPVPGQQNTEAF
>TRBV7-3|TRBJ2-2|13
ASSPLGGDSGELF
>TRBV19|TRBJ2-5|12
ASSIVGGRGPQY
>TRBV6-6|TRBJ1-5|12
ASSQGAVNQPQH
>TRBV7-3|TRBJ1-1|13
ASSLTGRGGTEAF
>TRBV10-3|TRBJ2-7|10
ASGLLTYEQY
>TRBV18|TRBJ2-2|14
ASSPPAQGNTGELF
>TRBV4-3|TRBJ2-1|17
ASSPHLFGTSGRGAEQF
>TRBV20-1|TRBJ1-2|8
SVEFYGYT
>TRBV7-9|TRBJ2-5|12
ASSPTGLQETQY
>TRBV2|TRBJ1-4|9
ASSVTEKLF
>TRBV18|TRBJ2-5|13
ASSPQAGFQETQY
>TRBV18|TRBJ2-2|14
ASSPGLARGTGELF
>TRBV18|TRBJ2-7|12
ASSPDRGGIEQY
>TRBV7-3|TRBJ2-3|13
ASSPRDSYTDTQY
>TRBV19|TRBJ1-1|11
ASRKNGGTEAF
>TRBV5-1|TRBJ2-3|12
ASSQRTNGDTQY
>TRBV6-5|TRBJ2-1|13
ASSSPGQVYNEQF
>TRBV27|TRBJ2-1|13
ASSFLGQMNNEQF
>TRBV27|TRBJ2-7|13
ASSFIDTLGVEQY
>TRBV7-9|TRBJ1-2|12
ASSSDRGHYGYT
>TRBV7-9|TRBJ1-2|13
ASRSQGKINYGYT
>TRBV10-1|TRBJ2-7|13
ASSSGTGFIYEQY
>TRBV30|TRBJ1-1|12
AWRVDQGRTEAF
>TRBV9|TRBJ1-3|13
ASSPRGFHGNTIY
>TRBV2|TRBJ1-2|14
ASSEMTAPALGGYT
>TRBV5-8|TRBJ2-3|13
ASSPGLVNEDTQY
>TRBV4-2|TRBJ2-7|19
ASSQEVHTSGRQLNSYEQY
>TRBV6-6|TRBJ1-4|11
ASTLPTNEKLF
>TRBV5-1|TRBJ2-3|11
ASSPLDTDTQY
>TRBV7-2|TRBJ1-6|13
ASSLGDRETSPLH
>TRBV28|TRBJ1-2|14
ASNLPNLGANYGYT
>TRBV18|TRBJ1-1|15
ASSPRTVLTMNTEAF
>TRBV20-1|TRBJ2-3|9
SAAGRDTQY
>TRBV7-6|TRBJ1-3|14
ASSLATDFSGNTIY
>TRBV29-1|TRBJ2-3|11
SVEIPGTDTQY
>TRBV5-6|TRBJ2-3|13
ASSLASPSTDTQY
>TRBV7-9|TRBJ1-4|14
ASSLAQGLGNEKLF
>TRBV28|TRBJ1-1|12
ASSLRALNTEAF
>TRBV5-1|TRBJ2-5|14
ASSLAPGLAEETQY
>TRBV7-2|TRBJ1-1|14
ASSFGQVMLNTEAF
>TRBV5-4|TRBJ2-5|11
ASSLETRETQY